This TCR beta chain was sequenced for a study of shared clonotypes between healthy human individuals. Points from the study as a whole: The genetic and exposure-history diversity represented was limited by few donors. Shared clonotypes across all four donors exceeded non-shared ones in generation probability.

The CDR3 spans 13 residues. Germline CDR1 and CDR2: MDHEN and SYDVKM. V lost 3 bases to trimming and J lost 10 bases, with 13 bases between them. A word on this clone: The antigen is not known.

The naive CD8 population came from CD45RO-negative cells selected for CCR7, without terminally differentiated effector memory CD45RA+ cells. Profiling relied on immunoSEQ multiplex PCR, and the TCRdb table lists in-frame clones only, not all of them. The repertoire consists of around 620,000 clones, with 85% to 95% occurring once and the leading ten covering over 0.095%. The sequencing sample was made of naive CD8+ T cells sorted from blood. The chain uses TRBV28 and TRBJ2-1; D gene unclear. The source of this sequence is a woman under 40 in good health. CDR3 DNA: TGTGCCAGCAGTTTGGGTAGACCACAAGAGCAGTTCTTC. Amino acid sequence: CASSLGRPQEQFF.